This paragraph covers one T cell receptor beta chain sequence. Sequencing was performed with immunoSEQ multiplex PCR; in TCRdb, only in-frame clones are kept and a portion is missing. This sample carries approximately 52,000 clones, roughly 75% of them seen once, and the ten largest clones take roughly 4%. Time point here: pretreatment peripheral blood. The entry originates in a study of PD-L1 blockade in urothelial cancer. Study details: Men with urothelial cancer arising in the bladder made up most of the roughly 29 patients. Blood samples had a median of 141,255 T cells, approximately 83,000 unique TCRs, and clonality 0.080.

V was trimmed by 4 bases and J by 12 bases, leaving 13 bases between them. This CDR3 comprises 12 residues. Germline values: CDR1 LGHNT, CDR2 FRNRAP. The chain couples TRBV12-5 to TRBJ2-1; D is perhaps TRBD2 (6 bases). The source is an older man with urothelial cancer. Sequencing used PBMCs, obtained around atezolizumab (anti-PD-L1) treatment. The CDR3 DNA follows: TGTGCTAGTGGTTCCCCCTTGGGAGGGCAGTTCTTC. Amino acid sequence: CASGSPLGGQFF.